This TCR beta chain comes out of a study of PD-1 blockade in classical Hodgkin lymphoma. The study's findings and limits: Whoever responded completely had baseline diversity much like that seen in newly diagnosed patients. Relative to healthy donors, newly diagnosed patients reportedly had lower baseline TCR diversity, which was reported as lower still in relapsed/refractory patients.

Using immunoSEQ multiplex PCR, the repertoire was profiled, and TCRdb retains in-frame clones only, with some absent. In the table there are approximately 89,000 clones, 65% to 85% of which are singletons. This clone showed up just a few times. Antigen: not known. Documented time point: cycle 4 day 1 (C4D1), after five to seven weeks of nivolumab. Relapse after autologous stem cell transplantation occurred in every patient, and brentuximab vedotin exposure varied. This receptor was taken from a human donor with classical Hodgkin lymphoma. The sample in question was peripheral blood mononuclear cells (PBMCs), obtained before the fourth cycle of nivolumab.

The CDR3 coding sequence is TGTGCCAGCGGGATCGGGGCCTACGAGCAGTACTTC. Its translation: CASGIGAYEQYF. This chain joins TRBV10-3 and TRBJ2-7; possibly TRBD2 for D (6 bases). Germline V gives CDR1 ENHRY, CDR2 SYGVKD. The CDR3 spans 12 residues. With 10 bases removed from V and 2 bases from J, the gap between germline ends came to 12 bases.